This TCR beta chain was recovered during a study of cytomegalovirus exposure and HLA in healthy donors (dated by TCRdb to about 2017). In terms of the full investigation: In an earlier analysis of 450 to 750 of the donors, 250 to 300 Gb of sequence data and 90 million to 120 million unique TCR beta sequences from 150 million to 200 million T cells were reported. Every discovery cohort repertoire had been produced on one sequencing platform. Several DR-DQ haplotypes were treated as single units for association and clustering because of strong linkage in the cohort. A later genetic analysis took genome-wide SNP genotypes for about 65% of the 666 donors and used that subset as a discovery cohort. The number of typed donors differed by locus: about 620-630 for A, B, C, DRB1 and DQB1; roughly 510 for DQA1; approximately 600 for DPA1; and roughly 450 for DPB1. Among the roughly 400 genotyped donors, around 79% belonged to the genetic ancestry cluster associated with self-reported Caucasian donors. The study aimed to test whether signatures of past pathogen exposure could be identified by cataloging public T cell receptors. Donor age, sex, ethnicity and CMV serostatus were collected together with the repertoire data. Both class I and class II loci were covered by HLA typing, at four-digit resolution. The study profiled the T cell repertoires of 500 to 800 subjects by immunosequencing and related them to cytomegalovirus serostatus. Rather than using new phenotypic data, the later analysis identified candidate immune exposures from TCR beta sequences and from how often those sequences occurred across donors. Among 398 genotyped donors of the cohort, an average of approximately 230,000 unique TCR beta nucleotide sequences were sequenced per donor, roughly a sixth of them non-productive. Roughly 310 gigabases of sequencing data and approximately 84 million unique TCR sequences were included in an early release covering over 600 HLA-typed donors. In a later analysis, previously published TCR beta repertoires from hundreds of donors were re-analyzed and high-resolution HLA genotyping was added so that TCR occurrence patterns could be studied. Besides the first cohort of about 730 subjects, a separate validation cohort made up of over a hundred different subjects was used. To decide whether each TCR beta V gene segment behaved as functional or pseudogenic, an earlier analysis of nearly 600 of the donors relied on high-throughput TCR beta sequencing. The study combined high-throughput TCR immunosequencing, statistical association of individual TCRs with disease status, and machine learning to predict cytomegalovirus infection status.

The cohort consisted of hundreds of healthy bone marrow donors. All cohort members were sampled while nominally healthy, although unrecorded immune exposures were likely present. The donor was CMV seronegative and belonged to the group of over 350 seronegative cohort members. A peripheral blood sample was collected from each donor, and TCR beta sequencing was performed on peripheral blood mononuclear cells. The Qiagen DNeasy Blood Extraction Kit was used to extract genomic DNA from the blood cell samples. The library was built by means of the immunoSEQ multiplex PCR assay. A mixture of 60 forward primers for TCR Vbeta segments and 13 reverse primers for TCR Jbeta segments was used in the multiplex PCR. Amplification of the CDR3 region of rearranged TCR beta genes was performed with a multiplex PCR assay on genomic DNA. On the Illumina HiSeq System, the amplified TCR beta libraries were sequenced as 87-base-pair reads. The paper's data handling went like this. Across the 500 to 850 repertoires, a later analysis counted approximately 83 million unique TCR beta chains, roughly 11 million of which were shared by at least two donors. A nearest-neighbor algorithm error-corrected the raw reads and collapsed the reads into unique sequences, merging closely related sequences to remove PCR and sequencing errors. Alignment of CDR3 sequences to IMGT reference sequences was used to assign V, D and J gene segments. For a sequence to be retained, a match of at least six nucleotides to both a V gene segment and a J gene segment was required. Rearrangements were called productive when the CDR3 lacked stop codons and stayed in frame with V and J; all others were non-productive. CDR3 was defined according to IMGT convention as the region running from the second conserved V-encoded cysteine to the conserved J-encoded phenylalanine. In an earlier analysis of roughly 610 of the donors, sequences lacking an unambiguous match to a single V gene segment were excluded. An earlier analysis of 450 to 650 of the donors called V segments functional above 56.7% productive rearrangements and segregating when the between-donor standard deviation exceeded 5%. A statistical classification framework was built for diagnosing cytomegalovirus status from the catalog of TCR beta chain sequences. In a later analysis, TCR nucleotide sequences were compared against IMGT/GENE-DB human TR gene sequences so that V and J genes could be assigned. In a later analysis, CDR3 sequences and most-parsimonious VDJ recombination scenarios were assigned using the TCRdist pipeline. In a later analysis, each TCR beta chain was defined by its CDR3 amino acid sequence together with its V-gene family, and reads without a unique V-gene family were excluded. To address suspected cross-contamination and a sequencing artifact, a later analysis removed 550 to 750 highly shared, low-generation-probability nucleotide sequences. In a later analysis, a clonal expansion index was calculated for each public chain from normalized within-repertoire ranks of inferred template counts. A later analysis computed generation probabilities with a VDJ recombination model fitted to out-of-frame rearrangements, and checked the results against IGoR. In a later analysis, hypergeometric tests were used to score TCR-TCR, TCR-HLA and TCR-CMV co-occurrence, with a repertoire-size bias correction applied to TCR pairs. False discovery rates were estimated in a later analysis by permuting HLA or CMV assignments 20 times. A later analysis grouped co-occurring TCRs with DBSCAN, adding TCRdist sequence similarity when clustering within HLA-allele-positive subsets. Repertoires with fewer than 30,000 or more than 120,000 public chains, plus five repertoires with anomalous nucleotide sharing, were excluded from co-occurrence clustering. TCRdb took over this immuneACCESS table, retaining in-frame rearrangements with V and J assigned. Such tables are incomplete; in checked studies, under half of the missing clones stem from an unresolved V gene, and the remainder is unexplained. V and J calls and clone size are those listed in that table; D and trimming were worked out from the DNA. The sample table holds under 120,000 clones, of which about 80% were seen once. 2.5% to 3.5% of the sample comes from the top ten.

Measured from the cysteine to the phenylalanine, the CDR3 is 14 residues long. Of all the DNA, just the CDR3 is kept, 42 bases in frame from base 1. The germline V gene provides CDR1 SGHVS and CDR2 FNYEAQ. Compared with germline, V lacks 5 bases and J lacks 7 bases; bases without a gene match: 7. Points the paper makes about the study in general: The only immune exposure information available for the cohort was CMV serostatus. In an earlier analysis of around 500 of the donors, most TCR beta V segments appeared in productive rearrangements about 87% or about 30% of the time, broadly matching IMGT annotations. Some IMGT-functional V segments, including TRBV6-2 and TRBV6-3, could not be told apart with the 87-base-pair reads, so those segments were excluded. In a later analysis, 16,951 TCR beta sequences were associated with specific HLA alleles at a false discovery rate of 0.05. The cohort was sequenced for TCR beta chains only, and without alpha or paired-chain data the features that could be detected were limited. A later analysis reported that several top co-occurrence clusters appeared linked to parvovirus B19, influenza, CMV and Epstein-Barr virus. Across donors, most TCR sequences were observed very rarely, whereas some public TCRs were present in many individuals. Because HLA typing was unavailable for some donors at each locus, only the typed subset was used in association tests. The study gave a list of about 150 TCR beta chains associated with cytomegalovirus. According to a later analysis, most CMV-associated TCR beta chains appeared to be HLA-restricted, and the HLA associations seemed to be driven largely by CMV exposure. A later genetic analysis associated a missense DCLRE1C variant with V-gene and J-gene trimming of TCR beta chains, and an independent cohort replicated the association. A later analysis found that HLA-associated TCR beta chains were more clonally expanded and had lower generation probabilities than equally common non-associated chains. The sequencing pipeline was judged likely to have produced a cluster of highly shared sequence variants as a technical artifact. In a later analysis, TCR association rates were found to vary across HLA loci, with the most associated TCRs seen for DRB1 alleles and the fewest for HLA-C alleles. Correlated functional status among segregating V segments might reflect linkage disequilibrium, but an unknown experimental factor could not be ruled out. According to a later genetic analysis, donors in an Asian-associated ancestry cluster had fewer N-insertions in productive TCRs than the approximately 690-donor mean. The authors suggested that the approach could potentially be generalized to other disease states and immunological phenotypes. In vitro tests confirmed that a few of the cytomegalovirus-associated TCR beta chains recognize cytomegalovirus antigens. When HLA alleles, especially DR and DQ, strongly co-occurred, TCR associations were difficult to assign to individual alleles. Roughly uniform sequencing depth across donors was assumed in presence/absence analyses, although this assumption may not hold. Cytomegalovirus status was reported to be diagnosed by the classifier with high specificity and sensitivity in both the original and validation cohorts. A further reported finding was that TCR beta sequences accurately predicted the HLA-A and HLA-B alleles for most subjects in the first cohort. Fewer than 20 rarely observed V segments, including chromosome 9 orphons, were excluded from the earlier analysis of several hundred of the donors because counts were too low.

Notes on this clone: Its antigen remains unidentified. Per-base quality was not reported, and no clone a single base away is much larger than it.

The V and J segments used are TRBV7-6 and TRBJ2-2; 7 middle bases align to TRBD1. Sequences were obtained from PBMCs. The sequence came from a woman aged 40 to 49 in good health and CMV-seronegative. The encoded CDR3 is CASSPSQGSGELFF. DNA sequence: TGTGCCAGCAGCCCATCACAGGGGAGCGGGGAGCTGTTTTTT.